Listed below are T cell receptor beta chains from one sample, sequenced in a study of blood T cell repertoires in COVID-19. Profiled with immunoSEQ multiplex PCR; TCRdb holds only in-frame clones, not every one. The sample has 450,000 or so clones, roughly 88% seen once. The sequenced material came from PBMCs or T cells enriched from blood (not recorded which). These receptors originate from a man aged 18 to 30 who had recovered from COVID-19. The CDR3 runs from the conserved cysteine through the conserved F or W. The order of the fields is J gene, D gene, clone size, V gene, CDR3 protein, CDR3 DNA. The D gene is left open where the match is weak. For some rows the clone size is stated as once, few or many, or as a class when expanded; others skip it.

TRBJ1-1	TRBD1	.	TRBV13	CASSYAGTGVETEAFF	TGTGCCAGCAGCTACGCCGGGACAGGGGTTGAAACTGAAGCTTTCTTT
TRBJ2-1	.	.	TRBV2	CATLGLGQPGNEQFF	TGTGCCACCTTGGGATTGGGACAACCGGGCAATGAGCAGTTCTTC
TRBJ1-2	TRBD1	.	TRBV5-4	CASSAGQNTNYGYTF	TGTGCCAGCAGCGCGGGACAGAATACTAACTATGGCTACACCTTC
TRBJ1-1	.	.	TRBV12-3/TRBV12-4	CASSLGRNTEAFF	TGTGCCAGCAGTTTAGGGAGGAACACTGAAGCTTTCTTT
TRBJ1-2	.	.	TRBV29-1	CSVGGLVTNYTF	TGCAGCGTTGGGGGCTTAGTGACGAACTACACCTTC
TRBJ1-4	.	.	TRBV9	CASSVGASEKLFF	TGTGCCAGCAGCGTAGGGGCTTCCGAAAAACTGTTTTTT
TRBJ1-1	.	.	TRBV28	CASSLPNTEAFF	TGTGCCAGCAGTTTACCAAACACTGAAGCTTTCTTT
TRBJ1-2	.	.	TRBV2	CASSDYGRPSF	TGTGCCAGCAGTGATTACGGCAGGCCCTCTTTC
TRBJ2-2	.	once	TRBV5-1	CASSSRAAGTGELFF	TGCGCCAGCAGCTCCCGGGCCGCGGGCACCGGGGAGCTGTTTTTT
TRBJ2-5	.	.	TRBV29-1	CSVESGNGETQYF	TGCAGCGTTGAATCAGGGAATGGGGAGACCCAGTACTTC
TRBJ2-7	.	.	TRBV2	CASRSAGLTNEQYF	TGTGCCAGCCGAAGCGCGGGACTTACGAACGAGCAGTACTTC